Listed below are T cell receptor beta chains from one sample, sequenced in a study of blood T cell repertoires in COVID-19. Using immunoSEQ multiplex PCR, the repertoire was profiled, and TCRdb retains in-frame clones only, with some absent. This table has 70,000 to 90,000 clones, roughly 80% appearing once. The sample comprised peripheral blood. The receptors derive from a human donor in a cohort sampled during active COVID-19. CDR3s include the opening cysteine and the closing phenylalanine or tryptophan. A D gene is named only where the DNA matches it firmly. The size entry is marked missing in some rows and otherwise reads once, few, many or a size class.

TRBD1	TRBV6-5	NA	TRBJ2-7	CASSFPGGKGEQYF	TGTGCCAGCAGCTTCCCAGGGGGCAAGGGCGAGCAGTACTTC
TRBD1	TRBV30	few	TRBJ1-6	CAWPGTGYSPLHF	TGTGCCTGGCCCGGGACAGGGTATTCACCCCTCCACTTT
NA	TRBV25-1	NA	TRBJ1-1	CASSESGPMRGAFF	TGTGCCAGCAGTGAATCGGGCCCTATGAGAGGGGCTTTCTTT
NA	TRBV3-1/TRBV3-2	NA	TRBJ2-3	CASSQTGGADTQYF	TGTGCCAGCAGCCAGACAGGAGGCGCAGATACGCAGTATTTT
TRBD2	TRBV6-2/TRBV6-3	few	TRBJ2-7	CASSAGTSGSYEQYF	TGTGCCAGCAGCGCCGGGACTAGCGGCTCCTACGAGCAGTACTTC
TRBD2	TRBV28	NA	TRBJ2-7	CASSLTGLAGGNYEQYF	TGTGCCAGCAGTTTGACGGGACTAGCGGGGGGAAATTACGAGCAGTACTTC
NA	TRBV11-2	NA	TRBJ2-7	CASSPDRGAEQYF	TGTGCCAGCAGCCCAGACCGCGGGGCCGAGCAGTACTTC
TRBD2	TRBV9	NA	TRBJ2-3	CASSVGSGRGRDTQYF	TGTGCCAGCAGCGTAGGAAGCGGGAGAGGAAGAGATACGCAGTATTTT
TRBD2	TRBV5-8	NA	TRBJ2-1	CASSFTQTSGKHEQFF	TGTGCCAGCAGCTTTACCCAGACTAGCGGGAAACATGAGCAGTTCTTC
NA	TRBV11-2	NA	TRBJ1-1	CASTPGWEPEAFF	TGTGCCAGCACCCCCGGATGGGAGCCGGAAGCTTTCTTT
NA	TRBV18	NA	TRBJ2-5	CASSPIASGQETQYF	TGTGCCAGCTCACCTATTGCTTCGGGCCAAGAGACCCAGTACTTC
TRBD1	TRBV27	NA	TRBJ2-7	CASSQTGGTYEQYF	TGTGCCAGCAGCCAGACAGGGGGTACCTACGAGCAGTACTTC
TRBD1	TRBV10-2	NA	TRBJ1-1	CASSVWDSRRTTEAFF	TGCGCCAGCAGTGTCTGGGACAGCCGGAGAACAACTGAAGCTTTCTTT
TRBD2	TRBV4-1	NA	TRBJ2-7	CASSLTFTSETQQYF	TGCGCCAGCAGCCTGACTTTCACTAGCGAAACTCAGCAGTACTTC
NA	TRBV6-5	NA	TRBJ1-6	CASSYSGATTPLHF	TGTGCCAGCAGTTACTCGGGGGCAACTACACCCCTCCACTTT
TRBD1	TRBV29-1	NA	TRBJ2-7	CSVQGTGEQYF	TGCAGCGTCCAGGGGACAGGCGAGCAGTACTTC
NA	TRBV7-3	NA	TRBJ2-5	CASRPGLAPQETQYF	TGTGCCAGCAGACCCGGACTGGCCCCTCAAGAGACCCAGTACTTC
TRBD1	TRBV5-8	NA	TRBJ2-6	CASSSGQGISSGANVLTF	TGTGCCAGCAGCTCGGGACAGGGAATTTCCTCTGGGGCCAACGTCCTGACTTTC
TRBD1	TRBV4-2	NA	TRBJ2-4	CASSPSGTGLNIQYF	TGTGCCAGCAGCCCCTCCGGGACAGGGTTGAACATTCAGTACTTC
TRBD1	TRBV5-8	few	TRBJ1-2	CASSLGQGWAYGYTF	TGTGCCAGCAGCCTTGGACAGGGTTGGGCCTATGGCTACACCTTC
TRBD1	TRBV4-1	NA	TRBJ2-1	CASSSRDRADEQFF	TGCGCCAGCAGTAGCCGGGACAGGGCCGATGAGCAGTTCTTC
TRBD1	TRBV6-5	NA	TRBJ1-2	CASATGGNLRYGYTF	TGTGCCAGCGCCACAGGGGGGAACTTGAGGTATGGCTACACCTTC
TRBD1	TRBV10-3	NA	TRBJ1-1	CAISESRPDRGQVGEAFF	TGTGCCATCAGTGAGTCCCGCCCGGACAGGGGGCAGGTAGGCGAAGCTTTCTTT
NA	TRBV6-5	NA	TRBJ1-1	CASTSPRQRTEAFF	TGTGCCAGCACTTCGCCACGACAGAGGACTGAAGCTTTCTTT
NA	TRBV3-1/TRBV3-2	NA	TRBJ2-6	CASSQVGGAGANVLTF	TGTGCCAGCAGCCAAGTCGGAGGGGCTGGGGCCAACGTCCTGACTTTC
NA	TRBV3-1/TRBV3-2	NA	TRBJ2-7	CASSQDGRGRYEQYF	TGTGCCAGCAGCCAAGACGGCAGGGGTCGGTACGAGCAGTACTTC
TRBD2	TRBV19	NA	TRBJ2-5	CASSFWGSGGEKETQYF	TGTGCCAGTAGTTTTTGGGGCAGCGGGGGGGAAAAAGAGACCCAGTACTTC
TRBD2	TRBV4-1	NA	TRBJ2-5	CASSQGPGEGGTQYF	TGCGCCAGCAGCCAAGGACCCGGGGAGGGAGGAACCCAGTACTTC
TRBD1	TRBV12-5	NA	TRBJ1-1	CASGLETGTEAFF	TGTGCTAGTGGTTTGGAGACAGGGACTGAAGCTTTCTTT
TRBD2	TRBV27	NA	TRBJ2-1	CASGPVVRLAGGSSYNEQFF	TGTGCCAGCGGCCCAGTTGTACGACTAGCGGGGGGGAGCTCCTACAATGAGCAGTTCTTC
TRBD2	TRBV6-5	NA	TRBJ2-3	CASSSPRGGRDTQYF	TGTGCCAGCAGTTCCCCGCGGGGGGGGCGAGATACGCAGTATTTT
TRBD1	TRBV7-9	NA	TRBJ1-2	CASSNRGQGYTF	TGTGCCAGCAGCAACAGGGGGCAGGGCTACACCTTC
NA	TRBV27	NA	TRBJ2-7	CASSLYSSYEQYF	TGTGCCAGCAGTTTATACAGTTCCTACGAGCAGTACTTC
TRBD1	TRBV5-4	NA	TRBJ2-2	CAQAEQGATGELFF	TGTGCTCAAGCGGAGCAGGGGGCAACCGGGGAGCTGTTTTTT
NA	TRBV19	NA	TRBJ1-1	CASSILAGEAFF	TGTGCCAGTAGTATATTGGCAGGGGAAGCTTTCTTT
NA	TRBV5-1	NA	TRBJ2-5	CASSLVPPEETQYF	TGCGCCAGCAGCTTGGTCCCCCCGGAAGAGACCCAGTACTTC
NA	TRBV6-4	NA	TRBJ1-6	CAGLKSEDLYNSPLHF	TGTGCCGGGCTCAAATCGGAAGACCTTTATAATTCACCCCTCCACTTT
NA	TRBV9	NA	TRBJ1-3	CASSARQADGNTIYF	TGTGCCAGCAGCGCCAGACAGGCCGATGGAAACACCATATATTTT
NA	TRBV7-9	NA	TRBJ2-3	CASSLRGRGDTQYF	TGTGCCAGCAGCTTAAGGGGGAGAGGAGATACGCAGTATTTT
TRBD2	TRBV9	NA	TRBJ2-2	CASSVATPSGGAGELFF	TGTGCCAGCAGCGTAGCTACCCCTAGCGGGGGAGCCGGGGAGCTGTTTTTT
TRBD1	TRBV5-1	NA	TRBJ1-1	CASSLAGDRGLAFF	TGCGCCAGCAGCTTGGCTGGGGACAGGGGGCTTGCTTTCTTT
TRBD2	TRBV28	NA	TRBJ2-1	CASSPGVAGVTEQFF	TGTGCCAGCAGCCCCGGGGTAGCGGGAGTGACTGAGCAGTTCTTC
TRBD1	TRBV5-1	NA	TRBJ2-7	CASRPGTGVGREQYF	TGCGCCAGCAGACCCGGGACAGGGGTTGGAAGGGAGCAGTACTTC
NA	TRBV5-1	NA	TRBJ1-2	CASSPGRTQGLGYTF	TGCGCCAGCAGCCCGGGACGGACACAGGGTTTGGGCTACACCTTC
TRBD2	TRBV7-9	NA	TRBJ2-1	CASSPKGVAGGNEQFF	TGTGCCAGCAGCCCCAAAGGAGTAGCGGGAGGAAATGAGCAGTTCTTC
NA	TRBV29-1	NA	TRBJ2-1	CSVVGLPAGEQFF	TGCAGCGTTGTAGGCCTCCCGGCGGGTGAGCAGTTCTTC
TRBD2	TRBV11-2	NA	TRBJ2-1	CASSFLTSGRAAENEQFF	TGTGCCAGCAGCTTCCTGACTAGCGGGAGGGCCGCTGAGAATGAGCAGTTCTTC
NA	TRBV5-4	NA	TRBJ2-1	CASSLGVGRVDEQFF	TGTGCCAGCAGCTTGGGTGTGGGCCGAGTAGATGAGCAGTTCTTC
NA	TRBV6-5	NA	TRBJ1-4	CASSQTGFSNEKLFF	TGTGCCAGCAGCCAAACAGGGTTTAGTAATGAAAAACTGTTTTTT
NA	TRBV5-1	few	TRBJ1-5	CASSPGQISNQPQHF	TGCGCCAGCAGCCCTGGACAAATTAGCAATCAGCCCCAGCATTTT
NA	TRBV7-4	NA	TRBJ2-7	CASSLRVEGPYEQYF	TGTGCCAGCAGCTTAAGGGTGGAGGGTCCCTACGAGCAGTACTTC
TRBD1	TRBV28	NA	TRBJ1-4	CASSLSLTGGWATNEKLFF	TGTGCCAGCAGTTTATCCCTAACAGGGGGTTGGGCAACTAATGAAAAACTGTTTTTT
TRBD1	TRBV30	NA	TRBJ1-1	CAWATGGGTEAFF	TGTGCCTGGGCGACAGGGGGCGGAACTGAAGCTTTCTTT
TRBD1	TRBV3-1/TRBV3-2	NA	TRBJ2-5	CASSRETGFETQYF	TGTGCCAGCAGCCGAGAGACAGGGTTTGAGACCCAGTACTTC
NA	TRBV19	few	TRBJ2-1	CASSESYNEQFF	TGTGCCAGTAGTGAGAGTTACAATGAGCAGTTCTTC
TRBD1	TRBV7-9	NA	TRBJ1-6	CASSPHRTGGYPPLHF	TGTGCCAGCAGCCCACATCGGACAGGGGGGTATCCACCCCTCCACTTT
NA	TRBV2	NA	TRBJ1-2	CASSEATPFYGYTF	TGTGCCAGCAGTGAGGCCACGCCGTTCTATGGCTACACCTTC
NA	TRBV29-1	NA	TRBJ2-1	CSVTSTYNEQFF	TGCAGCGTGACTAGTACCTACAATGAGCAGTTCTTC